This T cell receptor beta chain originates from a study of Graves' ophthalmopathy and Graves' hyperthyroidism. Amplifying from RNA transcripts, the study obtained TCR beta CDR3 regions. The workflow started with a first-round RT-PCR run with HTBI primers and then moved on to a second-round multiplex PCR. Each CDR3 protein is one row after TCRdb ran MiXCR on the multiplex PCR reads. The repertoire includes approximately 380,000 distinct CDR3 sequences, more than 20% of them detected once, and 2.5% to 3.5% sits in the top ten. Germline CDR1 SGDLS, CDR2 YYNGEE. Trimming pared 0 bases from V and 7 bases from J, leaving 5 bases between. The CDR3 contains 13 residues. The sample holds many counts of this clonotype.

The sample taken for sequencing was peripheral blood. The clonotype was recovered from a woman under 30 with stable Graves' hyperthyroidism. The V call is TRBV9, the J call TRBJ1-6; D unclear. In DNA, the CDR3 is TGTGCCAGCAGCGTAGAACCCAATTCACCCCTCCACTTT. Protein: CASSVEPNSPLHF.